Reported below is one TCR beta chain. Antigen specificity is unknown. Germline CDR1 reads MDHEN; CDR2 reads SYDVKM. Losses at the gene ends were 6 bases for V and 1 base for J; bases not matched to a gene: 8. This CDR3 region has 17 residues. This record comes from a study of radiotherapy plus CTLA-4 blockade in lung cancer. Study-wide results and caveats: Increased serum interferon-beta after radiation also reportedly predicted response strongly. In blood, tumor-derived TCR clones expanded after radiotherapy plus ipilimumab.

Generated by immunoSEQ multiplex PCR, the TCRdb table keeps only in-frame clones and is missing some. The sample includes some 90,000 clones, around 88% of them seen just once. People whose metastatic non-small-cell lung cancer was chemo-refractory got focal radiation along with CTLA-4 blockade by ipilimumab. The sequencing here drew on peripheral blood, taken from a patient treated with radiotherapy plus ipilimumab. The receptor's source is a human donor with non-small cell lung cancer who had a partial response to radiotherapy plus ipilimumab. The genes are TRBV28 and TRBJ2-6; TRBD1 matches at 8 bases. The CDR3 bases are TGTGCCAGCAGCCCAGACAGGGGTAGATCTGGGGCCAACGTCCTGACTTTC. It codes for CASSPDRGRSGANVLTF. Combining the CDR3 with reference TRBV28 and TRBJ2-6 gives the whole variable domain DVKVTQSSRYLVKRTGEKVFLECVQDMDHENMFWYRQDPGLGLRLIYFSYDVKMKEKGDIPEGYSVSREKKERFSLILESASTNQTSMYLCASSPDRGRSGANVLTFGAGSRLTVL.